The clone carrying this T cell receptor beta chain was detected a few times. Per the authors' pipeline: It was from reference gene primer amplification that nucleated cell counts were estimated. The table came from immunoSEQ multiplex PCR; TCRdb's copy has only in-frame clones and leaves some out. Clonal size and the V and J genes are those of that table, whereas D and trimming came from the DNA. The sample records 180,000 or so clones, roughly 85% being singletons. The data were taken from a study of blood T cell repertoires in COVID-19. Study background: Whether acute or convalescent, the COVID-19 samples came from the United States, Italy and Spain. From T cells, B-cell-depleted T cells, or PBMCs came the material, which was cDNA or gDNA.

V was trimmed by 6 bases and J by 0 bases, leaving 15 bases between them. This CDR3 is 15 amino acids long. Germline V CDR1 and CDR2: ENHRY, SYGVKD. Sequencing was performed on peripheral blood. The sequence was obtained from a woman aged 55 to 70 with acute or convalescent COVID-19. This rearrangement joins TRBV10-3 to TRBJ2-7; D possibly corresponds to TRBD2 (6 bases). The CDR3 loop reads CAIRDAGTYSYEQYF. The CDR3 nucleotides are TGTGCCATCAGGGACGCGGGGACGTACTCCTACGAGCAGTACTTC.